This T cell receptor beta chain was recovered during a study of early T cells in non-severe SARS-CoV-2 infection. The CDR3 totals 15 residues. The germline gives CDR1 MNHEY, CDR2 SVGAGI. V was clipped by 7 bases and J by 8 bases, with 23 bases between them. TCRdb re-derived calls from the 5' RACE reads in MiXCR, one entry per CDR3 protein. The table has roughly 50,000 distinct CDR3 sequences, approximately 8% seen once. Sequencing was performed on whole blood. The source is an adult who was a healthcare worker with PCR-confirmed SARS-CoV-2 infection or an uninfected control (not recorded which). This sequence joins TRBV6-5 and TRBJ1-2; D is possibly TRBD1 (5 bases). CDR3 sequence reads: CASMGTLWGKGGYTF. CDR3 nucleotide sequence: TGTGCCAGCATGGGGACTCTTTGGGGGAAGGGAGGCTACACCTTC.